One and the same sample provided the 11 T cell receptor beta chains below, sequenced in a study of identical twins. A single record per CDR3 protein comes from TCRdb applying MiXCR to the 5' RACE reads. This repertoire shows 500,000 to 550,000 distinct CDR3 sequences, 22% found once; its top ten account for approximately 0.95%. A further study also used this sample, focusing on T cells expressing NK-cell markers.

Sequencing was carried out using CD4+ T cells sorted from blood. These receptors came from a woman aged 18-29 years in good health.

This clonotype showed up many times. The J gene is TRBJ2-7, the V gene TRBV5-1; D is unresolved. Germline V lookup: CDR1 SGHRS, CDR2 YFSETQ. CDR3 size: 13 residues. The V and J ends lost 4 bases and 4 bases respectively, with 12 bases between them. The chain's CDR3 is CASSPDLGYEQYF. The CDR3 region has the DNA TGCGCCAGCAGCCCCGATCTGGGGTACGAGCAGTACTTC.

The chain is built from TRBV7-6 and TRBJ2-5; D is tentatively TRBD1 or TRBD2 (5 bases each). Germline V gene lookup returns CDR1 SGHVS and CDR2 FNYEAQ. CDR3 length: 16 amino acids. V lost 2 bases, J lost 5 bases, and 18 bases lay in between. CDR3 nucleotides: TGTGCCAGCAGCTTACGGGGACGGACGGCAGGGGAGACCCAGTACTTC. Protein: CASSLRGRTAGETQYF. The full variable domain, in which reference TRBV7-6 and TRBJ2-5 provide the parts outside the CDR3, is GAGVSQSPRYKVTKRGQDVALRCDPISGHVSLYWYRQALGQGPEFLTYFNYEAQQDKSGLPNDRFSAERPEGSISTLTIQRTEQRDSAMYRCASSLRGRTAGETQYFGPGTRLLVL.

In its sample, this clonotype was seen a few times. The chain links TRBV20-1 to TRBJ2-7; maybe TRBD1 (6 bases). CDR1 is DFQATT and CDR2 is SNEGSKA in the germline V gene (reference sequence). This CDR3 region has 14 residues. The V gene lost 2 bases and the J gene lost 2 bases, with 13 bases spanning the gap. CDR3 loop: CSARPRDNPYEQYF. Written as DNA, the CDR3 is TGCAGTGCTAGACCTCGGGACAACCCCTACGAGCAGTACTTC.

The V gene is TRBV6-1, the J gene TRBJ1-1; TRBD1 agrees at 9 bases. Germline V gene data show CDR1 as MNHNS and CDR2 as SASEGT. J lost 7 bases, V lost 6 bases, and 12 bases had no gene match. The CDR3 has 15 amino acids. This CDR3 is CASRAITGGAIEAFF. The CDR3 DNA reads as TGTGCCAGCAGGGCTATAACAGGGGGCGCGATTGAAGCTTTCTTT.

The chain employs TRBV11-2 and TRBJ2-3; D is undetermined. This CDR3 is built from 14 residues. The germline V and J ends were trimmed by 3 bases and 4 bases, with 11 bases remaining between them. Germline V gene lookup returns CDR1 SGHAT and CDR2 FQNNGV. CDR3 in DNA: TGTGCCAGCAGCTTTAGGCGATGGCCAGATACGCAGTATTTT. Translating gives CASSFRRWPDTQYF.

This clonotype appeared a single time. The chain couples TRBV5-6 to TRBJ2-2; D is undetermined. V was shortened by 4 bases and J by 0 bases, with 13 bases between the two germline ends. This CDR3 spans 16 amino acids. Germline V lookup: CDR1 SGHDT, CDR2 YYEEEE. The CDR3 DNA reads TGTGCCAGCAGCCTCGGAGTTAGCTCGAACACCGGGGAGCTGTTTTTT. It yields the protein CASSLGVSSNTGELFF.

This clonotype was observed a handful of times. The rearrangement uses TRBV10-3 and TRBJ2-1; TRBD2 matches 14 bases. Germline trimming cut 7 bases from V and 7 bases from J; bases unmatched to any gene: 3. Germline CDR1 reads ENHRY; CDR2 reads SYGVKD. The CDR3 consists of 14 residues. In DNA form, the CDR3 reads TGTGCCATCAAGACTAGCGGGGGGGTAAATGAGCAGTTCTTC. It encodes CAIKTSGGVNEQFF.

This clonotype was seen a few times. This rearrangement joins TRBV10-3 to TRBJ2-3, with TRBD2 matching over 10 bases. V dropped 6 bases and J dropped 9; count of bases not matched to a gene: 15. This CDR3 contains 16 residues. Germline assignment: CDR1 ENHRY and CDR2 SYGVKD. The DNA of the CDR3 is TGTGCCATCAGCCCTGGGACTAGCGCCGCCGTGGGGACGCAGTATTTT. Translation: CAISPGTSAAVGTQYF.

The gene calls are TRBV5-1 and TRBJ2-7; no clear D gene. Germline V gene sequence: CDR1 SGHRS, CDR2 YFSETQ. V shed 5 bases and J shed 3 bases, with 12 bases lying between them. The CDR3 totals 13 residues. This CDR3 is CASSPSSLYEQYF. For the CDR3, the DNA is TGCGCCAGCAGTCCTTCATCCCTCTACGAGCAGTACTTC.

This clonotype was counted a few times. The chain carries TRBV25-1 and TRBJ2-3; D remains unclear. Germline V CDR1 and CDR2: MGHDK, SYGVNS. V was trimmed by 4 bases and J by 3 bases, leaving 14 bases between them. The CDR3 extends over 15 amino acids. CDR3 protein: CASSVHTGFTDTQYF. DNA of the CDR3: TGTGCCAGCAGTGTGCACACCGGTTTTACAGATACGCAGTATTTT. Using reference TRBV25-1 and TRBJ2-3 for the parts outside the CDR3, the full variable domain is EADIYQTPRYLVIGTGKKITLECSQTMGHDKMYWYQQDPGMELHLIHYSYGVNSTEKGDLSSESTVSRIRTEHFPLTLESARPSHTSQYLCASSVHTGFTDTQYFGPGTRLTVL.

This chain uses TRBV9 with TRBJ2-1, with D maybe TRBD1 (5 bases). The germline gives CDR1 SGDLS, CDR2 YYNGEE. The V gene lost 0 bases and the J gene lost 0 bases, with 7 bases spanning the gap. The CDR3 loop spans 15 amino acids. Here the CDR3 DNA reads TGTGCCAGCAGCGTAGAAAGGGGCTCCTACAATGAGCAGTTCTTC. The encoded protein is CASSVERGSYNEQFF. Full variable domain (rest looked up from reference TRBV9 and TRBJ2-1): DSGVTQTPKHLITATGQRVTLRCSPRSGDLSVYWYQQSLDQGLQFLIQYYNGEERAKGNILERFSAQQFPDLHSELNLSSLELGDSALYFCASSVERGSYNEQFFGPGTRLTVL.